This is a list of T cell receptor beta chains from one sample in a study of radiation and T cells in renal cell carcinoma. Assay: immunoSEQ multiplex PCR; the TCRdb copy retains only in-frame clones and omits some. The sample has 100,000 to 150,000 clones; approximately 90% are singletons. The specimen was blood, collected from a patient whose treatment included radiotherapy and nephrectomy. The receptors here all came from a woman in her sixties or seventies with renal cell carcinoma. CDR3s include the opening cysteine and the closing phenylalanine or tryptophan. Fields, in order: V gene, J gene, D gene, clone size, CDR3 protein, CDR3 DNA. D genes are given only for firm matches. Where a row states a size, it is once, few, many or the class of an expanded clone; other rows omit it.

V: TRBV13; J: TRBJ1-2; D: .; size: .; CDR3: CASSSPGEGVRGYTF; DNA: TGTGCCAGCAGCTCCCCCGGGGAGGGAGTGCGTGGCTACACCTTC
V: TRBV30; J: TRBJ1-5; D: .; size: .; CDR3: CAWSAGGPQHF; DNA: TGTGCCTGGAGTGCCGGCGGGCCCCAGCATTTT
V: TRBV18; J: TRBJ1-4; D: .; size: .; CDR3: CASSSSATNEKLFF; DNA: TGTGCCAGCTCATCCAGCGCAACTAATGAAAAACTGTTTTTT
V: TRBV5-6; J: TRBJ2-1; D: .; size: .; CDR3: CASSLGAEGYNEQFF; DNA: TGTGCCAGCAGCTTGGGGGCAGAGGGTTACAATGAGCAGTTCTTC
V: TRBV10-3; J: TRBJ2-6; D: .; size: many; CDR3: CATVSGANVLTF; DNA: TGTGCCACCGTCTCTGGGGCCAACGTCCTGACTTTC
V: TRBV18; J: TRBJ2-5; D: TRBD1; size: .; CDR3: CASSPGTGGRKTQYF; DNA: TGTGCCAGCTCACCCGGGACAGGGGGTCGAAAGACCCAGTACTTC
V: TRBV29-1; J: TRBJ2-7; D: .; size: .; CDR3: CSVAGTRQPSYEQYF; DNA: TGCAGCGTAGCCGGGACAAGGCAACCCTCCTACGAGCAGTACTTC
V: TRBV6-5; J: TRBJ2-7; D: .; size: once; CDR3: CASSYSSEQYF; DNA: TGTGCCAGCAGTTACTCGTCCGAGCAGTACTTC
V: TRBV6-5; J: TRBJ1-2; D: TRBD1; size: .; CDR3: CASRGTGPGYTF; DNA: TGTGCCAGCCGAGGGACAGGTCCCGGCTACACCTTC
V: TRBV5-1; J: TRBJ2-5; D: .; size: few; CDR3: CASSLVGGGAQETQYF; DNA: TGCGCCAGCAGCTTGGTGGGTGGCGGGGCCCAAGAGACCCAGTACTTC
V: TRBV30; J: TRBJ2-5; D: TRBD2; size: few; CDR3: CAWSPGTSDGRAQYF; DNA: TGTGCCTGGAGTCCGGGGACTAGCGATGGACGGGCCCAGTACTTC
V: TRBV11-2; J: TRBJ2-5; D: .; size: once; CDR3: CASSPGQIGQYQETQYF; DNA: TGTGCCAGCAGCCCGGGACAAATCGGACAGTACCAAGAGACCCAGTACTTC
V: TRBV30; J: TRBJ1-3; D: .; size: .; CDR3: CAWSGTRGSGNTIYF; DNA: TGTGCCTGGAGTGGAACCAGGGGTAGTGGAAACACCATATATTTT
V: TRBV19; J: TRBJ1-1; D: .; size: few; CDR3: CASSITTLGTEAFF; DNA: TGTGCCAGTAGTATCACCACGCTTGGAACTGAAGCTTTCTTT
V: TRBV19; J: TRBJ1-5; D: TRBD1; size: .; CDR3: CASSIGTGVNQPQHF; DNA: TGTGCCAGTAGTATAGGTACAGGGGTGAATCAGCCCCAGCATTTT
V: TRBV5-1; J: TRBJ2-7; D: .; size: .; CDR3: CASSLGTGNYEQYF; DNA: TGCGCCAGCAGCTTGGGGACGGGTAACTACGAGCAGTACTTC
V: TRBV7-3; J: TRBJ2-7; D: .; size: .; CDR3: CASSLGQVYEQYF; DNA: TGTGCCAGCAGCTTAGGGCAGGTCTACGAGCAGTACTTC
V: TRBV6-5; J: TRBJ2-7; D: .; size: .; CDR3: CASSKLTGTYEQYF; DNA: TGTGCCAGCAGTAAGTTAACAGGAACCTACGAGCAGTACTTC
V: TRBV9; J: TRBJ2-6; D: TRBD1; size: .; CDR3: CASSATQGAGANVLTF; DNA: TGTGCCAGCAGCGCAACCCAGGGGGCTGGGGCCAACGTCCTGACTTTC
V: TRBV25-1; J: TRBJ2-7; D: TRBD1; size: .; CDR3: CASSPSGQIYEQYF; DNA: TGTGCCAGCAGTCCTTCGGGACAGATCTACGAGCAGTACTTC
V: TRBV19; J: TRBJ2-5; D: TRBD2; size: .; CDR3: CASRPLAGPQETQYF; DNA: TGTGCCAGTAGGCCGCTAGCGGGGCCCCAAGAGACCCAGTACTTC
V: TRBV19; J: TRBJ2-7; D: .; size: .; CDR3: CASSISTGSSYEQYF; DNA: TGTGCCAGTAGTATATCGACGGGGAGCTCCTACGAGCAGTACTTC
V: TRBV4-1; J: TRBJ2-6; D: TRBD1; size: .; CDR3: CASSLPGQGATGANVLTF; DNA: TGCGCCAGCAGCCTACCGGGACAGGGAGCTACGGGGGCCAACGTCCTGACTTTC
V: TRBV19; J: TRBJ1-1; D: TRBD1; size: .; CDR3: CASETGDTEAFF; DNA: TGTGCCAGTGAGACAGGGGACACTGAAGCTTTCTTT
V: TRBV5-6; J: TRBJ1-4; D: TRBD1; size: once; CDR3: CASSPTGGAANEKLFF; DNA: TGTGCCAGCAGCCCCACAGGGGGCGCGGCCAATGAAAAACTGTTTTTT
V: TRBV28; J: TRBJ1-2; D: .; size: .; CDR3: CASSRGAGSGYTF; DNA: TGTGCCAGCAGCAGAGGTGCGGGGAGTGGCTACACCTTC
V: TRBV18; J: TRBJ1-5; D: .; size: .; CDR3: CASAGGNQPQHF; DNA: TGTGCCAGTGCAGGGGGCAATCAGCCCCAGCATTTT